Shown below are 15 T cell receptor beta chains from a single sample sequenced in a study of monozygotic twins with inflammatory bowel disease. TCRdb reanalyzed the 5' RACE reads, giving one entry per CDR3 protein sequence and no DNA. The sample holds 350,000 to 550,000 distinct CDR3 sequences. Sequenced: blood. These receptors were collected from a human donor with ulcerative colitis or Crohn's disease, or a healthy co-twin of an affected twin (not recorded which).

Here the CDR3 reads CSARGGANEKLFF. The chain is built from TRBV20-1 and TRBJ1-4; lacking DNA, the TRBD1 call made by TCRdb goes unchecked. The CDR3 consists of 13 residues. CDR1 and CDR2 from the germline V gene are DFQATT and SNEGSKA (reference sequence).

This rearrangement joins TRBV7-9 to TRBJ1-5. The CDR3 is 13 residues long. Germline-derived CDR1 and CDR2 are SEHNR and FQNEAQ (reference sequence). The CDR3 sequence: CASSFGGGQPQHF.

The rearrangement joins TRBV9 to TRBJ1-3; TCRdb's D gene call, TRBD1, goes unchecked for lack of DNA. Germline CDR1 is SGDLS and CDR2 is YYNGEE. This CDR3 has 15 amino acids. The CDR3 spells CASSAPQGTGNTIYF.

The CDR3: CASSSYLLGNTGELFF. The chain recombines TRBV7-2 with TRBJ2-2. Germline CDR1 SGHTA, CDR2 FQGNSA. The CDR3 extends over 16 amino acids.

V is TRBV7-2 and J is TRBJ1-6; absent DNA, TCRdb's TRBD1 call cannot be checked. Looked up from germline, CDR1 is SGHTA and CDR2 is FQGNSA. The CDR3 extends over 18 amino acids. CDR3 sequence reads: CASSLAGTVPVGNSPLHF.

The V and J genes are TRBV15 and TRBJ1-1; TCRdb names TRBD1, which stays unverified in the absence of DNA. Germline-derived CDR1 and CDR2 are LNHNV and YYDKDF (reference sequence). CDR3 length: 15 amino acids. The CDR3: CATSARGTGGTEAFF.

The CDR3 sequence is CASSYRTVSSYNEQFF. The rearrangement links TRBV6-5 to TRBJ2-1; TCRdb selects TRBD1, and the lack of DNA leaves this call unchecked. Germline V gene sequence: CDR1 MNHEY, CDR2 SVGAGI. The CDR3 extends over 16 amino acids.

The V gene is TRBV5-1, the J gene TRBJ1-2; TCRdb returns TRBD1, unconfirmable since there is no DNA. This CDR3 has 16 residues. Germline values: CDR1 SGHRS, CDR2 YFSETQ. The CDR3 is CASSPVTGEANYGYTF.

V is TRBV5-4 and J is TRBJ1-4; TCRdb proposes TRBD1, but this gene call is untestable without DNA. The CDR3 is made up of 15 amino acids. In germline, CDR1 is SGHNT, CDR2 YYREEE (reference sequence). This chain's CDR3 is CASSLDQGGSEKLFF.

The V gene is TRBV5-1, the J gene TRBJ1-1; TCRdb names TRBD1, which stays unverified in the absence of DNA. The germline V gene encodes CDR1 SGHRS and CDR2 YFSETQ. This CDR3 comprises 14 residues. CDR3 in amino acids: CASSPGTGGVSDFF. Drawing the rest from reference TRBV5-1 and TRBJ1-1, the complete variable domain is KAGVTQTPRYLIKTRGQQVTLSCSPISGHRSVSWYQQTPGQGLQFLFEYFSETQRNKGNFPGRFSGRQFSNSRSEMNVSTLELGDSALYLCASSPGTGGVSDFFGQGTRLTVV.

The chain links TRBV19 to TRBJ1-5; the D call of TRBD1 rests on TCRdb alone, since no DNA is present to check it. Germline-derived CDR1 and CDR2 are LNHDA and SQIVND (reference sequence). CDR3 length: 14 residues. CDR3: CASNRDRESQPQHF.

The chain has TRBV2 and TRBJ1-5; the TRBD1 assignment by TCRdb is unverifiable without DNA. Germline loops: CDR1 SNHLY, CDR2 FYNNEI. This CDR3 is built from 15 residues. The CDR3 spells CASSRQGVGNQPQHF.

The chain carries TRBV21-1 and TRBJ1-5; TCRdb calls TRBD1, which cannot be checked without DNA. TRBV21-1 corresponds to a pseudogene. The CDR3 loop spans 15 amino acids. The CDR3 loop is CASIGGRVSNQPQHF.

V is TRBV7-2 and J is TRBJ1-1; the D call of TRBD1 rests on TCRdb alone, since no DNA is present to check it. The CDR3 is 13 residues long. Germline assignment: CDR1 SGHTA and CDR2 FQGNSA. The CDR3 protein is CASRSWAGTEAFF.

The rearrangement links TRBV3-1 to TRBJ2-2; TCRdb reports TRBD1, a call that lacks DNA to check it against. The CDR3 is 15 amino acids. The V gene's germline CDR1 is LGHDT and CDR2 YNNKEL (reference sequence). The CDR3 protein is CASRSGTANTGELFF.